The clone carrying this T cell receptor beta chain was detected many times. Antigen unknown. Since the library was made to target alpha chains, this beta chain is a stray read and its abundance is not meaningful. Each CDR3 protein gets one entry after TCRdb re-called the 5' RACE reads with MiXCR. The profile covers around 11,000 distinct CDR3 sequences, with more than 7% appearing a single time and around 21% taken by the ten largest. The time point: sample taken at primary tumor resection. The data stem from a study of spatial heterogeneity in lung cancer. General study points: Tumor mutation counts were tracked by expanded intratumoral alpha and beta TCR counts.

The TCR sequence derives from a female donor with early-stage non-small cell lung cancer. Specimen: lung tumor tissue, collected at surgery.

The CDR3: CASSSTGTYTGELFF. In nucleotides, the CDR3 is TGTGCCAGCAGTTCTACCGGGACCTACACCGGGGAGCTGTTTTTT. V gene TRBV12-3 or TRBV12-4 combines with J gene TRBJ2-2; D may be TRBD1 or TRBD2 (5 bases each). The CDR3 totals 15 residues. V gave up 4 bases and J gave up 3 bases, with 12 bases separating them.